This T cell receptor (beta chain) was sequenced in a study of blood T cell repertoires in COVID-19. Study information: Some COVID-19 samples were acute and others convalescent; all came from the United States, Italy and Spain.

Original methodology: Reference gene primers were amplified, and this amplification served to estimate nucleated cell counts. Repertoires were generated with immunoSEQ multiplex PCR, while TCRdb's copy carries only in-frame clones and drops some. That table gives V, J and clone size, and the DNA gave D and trimming. This sample has some 220,000 clones, with approximately 90% found just once. Remarks on this clone: The sample holds other DNA sequences that translate to the same CDR3.

The study recruited people aged 18 to 89 years across 24 US areas. In assigning cohorts, the study relied on participant-reported clinical history. Unmatched junction bases numbered 0, after V lost 0 bases and J lost 4 bases. The length of the CDR3 is 13 residues. Germline CDR1 and CDR2: WNHNN and SYGVQD (reference sequence). The chain couples TRBV10-1 to TRBJ2-7, with 7 bases fitting TRBD2. The TCR originated in a woman under 30 in a cohort exposed to, infected with or recovered from COVID-19 (not recorded which). Sequencing input: PBMCs or T cells enriched from blood (not recorded which). The CDR3 is CASSESGGYEQYF. DNA of the CDR3: TGCGCCAGCAGTGAGTCGGGGGGGTACGAGCAGTACTTC.